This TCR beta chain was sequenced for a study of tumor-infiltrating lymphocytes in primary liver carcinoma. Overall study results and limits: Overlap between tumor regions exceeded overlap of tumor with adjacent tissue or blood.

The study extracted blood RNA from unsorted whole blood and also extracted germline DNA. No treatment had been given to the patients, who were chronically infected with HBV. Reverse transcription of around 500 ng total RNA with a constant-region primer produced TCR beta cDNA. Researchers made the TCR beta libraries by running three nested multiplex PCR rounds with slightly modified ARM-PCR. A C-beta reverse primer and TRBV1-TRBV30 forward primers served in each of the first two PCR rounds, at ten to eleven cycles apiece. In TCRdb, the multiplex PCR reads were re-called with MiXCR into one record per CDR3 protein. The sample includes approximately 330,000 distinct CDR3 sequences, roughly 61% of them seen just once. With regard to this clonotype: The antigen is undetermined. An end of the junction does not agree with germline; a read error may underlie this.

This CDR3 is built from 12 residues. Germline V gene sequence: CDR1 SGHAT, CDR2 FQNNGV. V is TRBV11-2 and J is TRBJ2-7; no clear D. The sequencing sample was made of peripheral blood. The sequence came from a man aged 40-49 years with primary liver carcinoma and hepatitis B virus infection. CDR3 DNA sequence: TGTACCAGCAGCTTGCAGGAATACGAGCAGTACTTC. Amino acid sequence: CTSSLQEYEQYF.